The text below deals with one TCR beta chain. This entry belongs to a study of T cell responses to AZD1222 COVID-19 vaccine. Only in-frame clones appear in the TCRdb table, and some are missing; sequencing was by immunoSEQ multiplex PCR. This table holds 84,000 or so clones, 87% found once. This CDR3 spans 15 amino acids. CDR1 and CDR2 from the germline V gene are MNHNS and SASEGT. Trimming shortened V by 0 bases and J by 4 bases, and 10 bases separated the two germline ends. Source: peripheral blood, taken on day 0 of AZD1222 vaccination. This chain joins TRBV6-1 and TRBJ1-5; D gene uncertain. This sequence was found in an adult in good health. The CDR3: CASSEAGLGNQPQHF. The DNA for the CDR3 is TGTGCCAGCAGTGAAGCAGGGTTGGGTAATCAGCCCCAGCATTTT.